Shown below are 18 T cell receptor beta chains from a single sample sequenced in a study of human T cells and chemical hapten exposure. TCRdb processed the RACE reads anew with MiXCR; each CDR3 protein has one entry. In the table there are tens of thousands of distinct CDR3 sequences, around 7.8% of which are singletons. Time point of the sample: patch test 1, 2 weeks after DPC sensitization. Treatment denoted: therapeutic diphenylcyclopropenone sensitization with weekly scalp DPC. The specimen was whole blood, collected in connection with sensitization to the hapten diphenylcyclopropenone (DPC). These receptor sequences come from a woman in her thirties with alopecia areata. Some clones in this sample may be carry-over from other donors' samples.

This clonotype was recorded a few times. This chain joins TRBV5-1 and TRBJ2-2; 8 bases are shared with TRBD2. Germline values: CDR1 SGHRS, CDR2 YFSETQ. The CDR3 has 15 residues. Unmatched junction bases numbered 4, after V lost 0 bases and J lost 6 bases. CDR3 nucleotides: TGCGCCAGCAGCTTGGATCGGGGGGGACCCGGGGAGCTGTTTTTT. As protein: CASSLDRGGPGELFF.

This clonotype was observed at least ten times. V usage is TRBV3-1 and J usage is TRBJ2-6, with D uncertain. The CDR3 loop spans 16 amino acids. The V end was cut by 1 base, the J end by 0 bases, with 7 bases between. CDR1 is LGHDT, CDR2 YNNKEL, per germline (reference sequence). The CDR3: CASSQGVYSGANVLTF. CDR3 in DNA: TGTGCCAGCAGCCAAGGGGTCTACTCTGGGGCCAACGTCCTGACTTTC.

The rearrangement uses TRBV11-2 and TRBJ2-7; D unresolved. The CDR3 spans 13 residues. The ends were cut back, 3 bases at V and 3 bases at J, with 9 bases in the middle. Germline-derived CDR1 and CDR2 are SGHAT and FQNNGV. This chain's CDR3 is CASSFATYYEQYF. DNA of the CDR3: TGTGCCAGCAGCTTCGCCACCTACTACGAGCAGTACTTC. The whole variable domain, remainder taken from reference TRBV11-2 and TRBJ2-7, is EAGVAQSPRYKIIEKRQSVAFWCNPISGHATLYWYQQILGQGPKLLIQFQNNGVVDDSQLPKDRFSAERLKGVDSTLKIQPAKLEDSAVYLCASSFATYYEQYFGPGTRLTVT.

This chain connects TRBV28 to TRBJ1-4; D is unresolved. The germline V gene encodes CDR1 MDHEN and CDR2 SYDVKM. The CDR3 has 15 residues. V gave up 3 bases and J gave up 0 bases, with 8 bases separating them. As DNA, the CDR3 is TGTGCCAGCAGTTTGGTCAGTACAACTAATGAAAAACTGTTTTTT. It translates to CASSLVSTTNEKLFF.

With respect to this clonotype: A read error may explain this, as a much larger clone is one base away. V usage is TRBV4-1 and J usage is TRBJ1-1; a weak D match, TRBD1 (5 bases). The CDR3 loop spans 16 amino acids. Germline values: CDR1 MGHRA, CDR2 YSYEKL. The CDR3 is CASNQDSWYMNTEAFF. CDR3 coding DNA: TGCGCCAGCAACCAAGACAGCTGGTATATGAACACTGAAGCTTTCTTT.

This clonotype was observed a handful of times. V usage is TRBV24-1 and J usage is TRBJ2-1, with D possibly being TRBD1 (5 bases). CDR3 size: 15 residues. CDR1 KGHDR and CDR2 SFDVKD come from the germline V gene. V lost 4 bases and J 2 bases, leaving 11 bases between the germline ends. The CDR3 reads CATSDPRVAYNEQFF. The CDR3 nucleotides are TGTGCCACCAGTGACCCCAGGGTGGCCTACAATGAGCAGTTCTTC.

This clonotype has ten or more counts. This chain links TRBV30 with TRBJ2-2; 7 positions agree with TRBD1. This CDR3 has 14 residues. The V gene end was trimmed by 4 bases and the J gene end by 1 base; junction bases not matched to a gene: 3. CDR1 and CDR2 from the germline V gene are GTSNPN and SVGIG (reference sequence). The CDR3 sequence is CAWKGQRNTGELFF. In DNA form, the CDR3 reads TGTGCCTGGAAGGGACAGAGGAACACCGGGGAGCTGTTTTTT. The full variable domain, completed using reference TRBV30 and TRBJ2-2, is SQTIHQWPATLVQPVGSPLSLECTVEGTSNPNLYWYRQAAGRGLQLLFYSVGIGQISSEVPQNLSASRPQDRQFILSSKKLLLSDSGFYLCAWKGQRNTGELFFGEGSRLTVL.

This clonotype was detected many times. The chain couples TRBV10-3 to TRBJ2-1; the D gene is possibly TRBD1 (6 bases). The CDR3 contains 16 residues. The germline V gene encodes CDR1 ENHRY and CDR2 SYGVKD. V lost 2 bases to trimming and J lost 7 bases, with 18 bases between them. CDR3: CAISEHRVQGRNEQFF. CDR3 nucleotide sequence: TGTGCCATCAGTGAGCACCGGGTACAGGGCAGGAATGAGCAGTTCTTC.

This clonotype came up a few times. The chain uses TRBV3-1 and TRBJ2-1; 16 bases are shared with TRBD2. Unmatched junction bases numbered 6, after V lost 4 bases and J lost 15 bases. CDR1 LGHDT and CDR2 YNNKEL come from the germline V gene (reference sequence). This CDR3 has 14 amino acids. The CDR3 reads CASSPGTSGGAPFF. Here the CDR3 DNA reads TGTGCCAGCAGCCCCGGGACTAGCGGGGGGGCCCCGTTCTTC.

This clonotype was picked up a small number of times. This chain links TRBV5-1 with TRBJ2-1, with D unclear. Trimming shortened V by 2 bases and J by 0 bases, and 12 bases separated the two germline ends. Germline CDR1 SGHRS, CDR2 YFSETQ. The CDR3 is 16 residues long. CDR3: CASSFFRGHSYNEQFF. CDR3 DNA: TGCGCCAGCAGCTTTTTTCGTGGCCACTCCTACAATGAGCAGTTCTTC.

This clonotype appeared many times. Here the CDR3 DNA reads TGTGCCAGTAGTAGAGACAACTACAATGAGCAGTTCTTC. Its protein product is CASSRDNYNEQFF. This rearrangement joins TRBV19 to TRBJ2-1; D remains ambiguous. Germline V gene sequence: CDR1 LNHDA, CDR2 SQIVND (reference sequence). This CDR3 region has 13 residues. Trimming pared 4 bases from V and 3 bases from J, leaving 7 bases between.

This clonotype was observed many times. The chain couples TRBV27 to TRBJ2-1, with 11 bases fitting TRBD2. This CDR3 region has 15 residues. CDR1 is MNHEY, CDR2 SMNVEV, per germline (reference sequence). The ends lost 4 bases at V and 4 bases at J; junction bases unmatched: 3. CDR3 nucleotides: TGTGCCAGCAGTTGGTCTAGCGGGGGGTACAATGAGCAGTTCTTC. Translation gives CASSWSSGGYNEQFF.

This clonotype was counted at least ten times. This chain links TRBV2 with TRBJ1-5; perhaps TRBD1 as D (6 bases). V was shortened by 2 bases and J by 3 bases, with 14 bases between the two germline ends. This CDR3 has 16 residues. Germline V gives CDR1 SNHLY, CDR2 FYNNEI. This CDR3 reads CASSEQGGGHNQPQHF. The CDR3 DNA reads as TGTGCCAGCAGTGAACAGGGAGGGGGTCACAATCAGCCCCAGCATTTT.

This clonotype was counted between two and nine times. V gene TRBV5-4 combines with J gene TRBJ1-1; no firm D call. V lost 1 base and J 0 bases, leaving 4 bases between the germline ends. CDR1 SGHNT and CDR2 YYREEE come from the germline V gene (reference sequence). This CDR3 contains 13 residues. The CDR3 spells CASSLILNTEAFF. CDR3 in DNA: TGTGCCAGCAGCTTGATATTGAACACTGAAGCTTTCTTT. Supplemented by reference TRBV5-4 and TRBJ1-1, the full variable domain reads ETGVTQSPTHLIKTRGQQVTLRCSSQSGHNTVSWYQQALGQGPQFIFQYYREEENGRGNFPPRFSGLQFPNYSSELNVNALELDDSALYLCASSLILNTEAFFGQGTRLTVV.

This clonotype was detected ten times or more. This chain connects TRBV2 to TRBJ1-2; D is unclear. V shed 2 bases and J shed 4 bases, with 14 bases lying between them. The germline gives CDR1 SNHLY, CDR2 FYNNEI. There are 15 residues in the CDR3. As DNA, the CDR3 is TGTGCCAGCAGTGAATCTTCGAGGCCAGCCTATGGCTACACCTTC. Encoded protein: CASSESSRPAYGYTF.

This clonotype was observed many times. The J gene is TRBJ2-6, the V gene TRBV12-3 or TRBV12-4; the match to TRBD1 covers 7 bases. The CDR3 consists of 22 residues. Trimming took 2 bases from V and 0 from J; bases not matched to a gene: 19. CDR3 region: CASSLYRVGTEIQSSGANVLTF. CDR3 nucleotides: TGTGCCAGCAGTTTATATCGTGTGGGGACAGAAATTCAGAGCTCTGGGGCCAACGTCCTGACTTTC.

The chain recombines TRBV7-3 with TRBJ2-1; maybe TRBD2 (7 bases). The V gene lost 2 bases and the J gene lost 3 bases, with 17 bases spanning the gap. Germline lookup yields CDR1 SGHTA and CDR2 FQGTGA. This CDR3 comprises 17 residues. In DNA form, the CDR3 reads TGTGCCAGCAGCTTACGGGGCGGGGGCAGTTTCTACAATGAGCAGTTCTTC. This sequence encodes CASSLRGGGSFYNEQFF.

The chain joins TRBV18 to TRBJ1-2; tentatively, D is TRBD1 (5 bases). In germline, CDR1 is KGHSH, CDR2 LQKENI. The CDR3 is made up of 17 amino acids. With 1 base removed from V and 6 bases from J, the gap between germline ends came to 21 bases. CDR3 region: CASSPRTISGPADGYTF. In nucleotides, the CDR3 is TGTGCCAGCTCACCACGTACGATTTCGGGACCTGCAGATGGCTACACCTTC.